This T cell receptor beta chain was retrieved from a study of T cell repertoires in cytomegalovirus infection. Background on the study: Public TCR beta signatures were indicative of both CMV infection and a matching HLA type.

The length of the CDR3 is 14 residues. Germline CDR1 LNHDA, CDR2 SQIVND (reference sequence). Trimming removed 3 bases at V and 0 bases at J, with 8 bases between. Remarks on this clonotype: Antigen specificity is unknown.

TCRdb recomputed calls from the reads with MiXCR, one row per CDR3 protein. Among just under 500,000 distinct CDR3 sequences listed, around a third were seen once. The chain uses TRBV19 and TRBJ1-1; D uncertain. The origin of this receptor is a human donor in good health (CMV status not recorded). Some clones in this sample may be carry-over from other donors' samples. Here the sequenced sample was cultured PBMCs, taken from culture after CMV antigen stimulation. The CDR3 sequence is CASSIWNMNTEAFF. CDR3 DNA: TGTGCCAGTAGTATTTGGAACATGAACACTGAAGCTTTCTTT.